Following are 18 T cell receptor beta chains from one sample sequenced in a study of T cells in Graves' hyperthyroidism and ophthalmopathy. Amplified TCR beta CDR3 regions came from RNA transcripts. The HTBI primer set was used in a first-round RT-PCR of the TCR CDR3. TCRdb redid the calling of the multiplex PCR reads with MiXCR, one entry per CDR3 protein. In the table there are 400,000 to 600,000 distinct CDR3 sequences, less than 25% of which are singletons. Source material: blood. The receptors come from a man aged 18 to 30 with Graves' hyperthyroidism.

Comments on this clonotype: This may be a read error: a much more frequent sequence differs by one nucleotide. The chain links TRBV24-1 to TRBJ2-3; D may be TRBD1 or TRBD2 (6 bases each). Per germline, CDR1 KGHDR and CDR2 SFDVKD. Trimming left V 1 base short and J 4 bases short, with 14 bases between. The CDR3 loop spans 16 amino acids. CDR3 residues: CATSDLVGGFADTQYF. As DNA, the CDR3 is TGTGCCACCAGTGATTTAGTGGGGGGCTTCGCAGATACGCAGTATTTT.

The chain combines TRBV6-2 or TRBV6-3 with TRBJ2-2; TRBD1 or TRBD2 may be the D gene (5 bases each). V was shortened by 2 bases and J by 2 bases, with 24 bases between the two germline ends. The CDR3 length is 20 residues. CDR1 is MNHEY and CDR2 is SVGEGT in the germline V gene. Here the CDR3 DNA reads TGTGCCAGCAGTTACGGCGAGGGACCCCTTGGCGGAGCCAACACCGGGGAGCTGTTTTTT. This gives the protein CASSYGEGPLGGANTGELFF.

The CDR3 DNA is TGTGCCTGGAGTAGGAGGGGAACGCAGTTCACATATAGCAATCAGCCCCAGCATTTT. Its translation is CAWSRRGTQFTYSNQPQHF. V is TRBV30 and J is TRBJ1-5, with D possibly TRBD1 on 5 matching bases. Trimming removed 2 bases at V and 0 bases at J, with 23 bases between. From germline, CDR1 is GTSNPN and CDR2 SVGIG (reference sequence). The CDR3 has 19 amino acids.

This clonotype was found a few times. The chain uses TRBV28 and TRBJ2-7; 9 positions match TRBD1. The CDR3 runs to 15 residues. Germline trimming cut 3 bases from V and 0 bases from J; bases unmatched to any gene: 3. Germline V gene data show CDR1 as MDHEN and CDR2 as SYDVKM. CDR3 DNA: TGTGCCAGCAGTTTCGACAGGGGGAGCTCCTACGAGCAGTACTTC. Protein: CASSFDRGSSYEQYF.

This clonotype was seen ten or more times. V and J are TRBV19 and TRBJ1-5; D is perhaps TRBD1 (5 bases). V was trimmed by 5 bases and J by 5 bases, leaving 10 bases between them. The germline gives CDR1 LNHDA, CDR2 SQIVND (reference sequence). The CDR3 spans 13 residues. The CDR3 DNA is TGTGCCAGTAGTGTCGACAGAGATCAGCCCCAGCATTTT. Translating gives CASSVDRDQPQHF.

This clonotype was counted ten times or more. The chain recombines TRBV11-1 with TRBJ1-1; no clear D gene. This CDR3 has 16 residues. V was cut by 1 base and J by 1 base, with 13 bases left in between. Germline V gene data show CDR1 as SGHAT and CDR2 as FQDESV (reference sequence). The CDR3 protein is CASSLVPGNSNTEAFF. DNA of the CDR3: TGTGCCAGCAGCTTAGTCCCCGGGAATTCGAACACTGAAGCTTTCTTT.

The rearrangement uses TRBV6-2 or TRBV6-3 and TRBJ1-2, with D possibly TRBD1 on 6 matching bases. CDR1 and CDR2 from the germline V gene are MNHEY and SVGEGT. V was shortened by 1 base and J by 6 bases, with 12 bases between the two germline ends. CDR3 length: 14 amino acids. CDR3 nucleotide sequence: TGTGCCAGCAGTTACTGGGGGGCCGGAGATGGCTACACCTTC. It is translated as CASSYWGAGDGYTF.

This clonotype was detected ten times or more. CDR3: CASPGTLYGYTF. CDR3 DNA sequence: TGTGCCAGCCCCGGGACATTATATGGCTACACCTTC. This chain connects TRBV7-9 to TRBJ1-2, with D perhaps matching TRBD1 (6 bases). This CDR3 is built from 12 residues. V lost 8 bases and J lost 5, with 12 bases in between. Per the germline V gene, CDR1 is SEHNR and CDR2 is FQNEAQ (reference sequence).

Only a few counts were recorded for this clonotype. The V and J genes are TRBV28 and TRBJ2-2, with a possible D match to TRBD2 (5 bases). The CDR3 has 18 amino acids. The germline gives CDR1 MDHEN, CDR2 SYDVKM. Trimming removed 5 bases from V and 3 bases from J, with 22 bases in between. CDR3 bases: TGTGCCAGCAGTCCAACCGGGATCCGGTCACGGCACACCGGGGAGCTGTTTTTT. It translates to CASSPTGIRSRHTGELFF.

The chain employs TRBV2 and TRBJ2-7, with unresolved D. Trimming stripped 6 bases from V and 0 bases from J, with 6 bases between. The CDR3 length is 12 residues. The V gene's germline CDR1 is SNHLY and CDR2 FYNNEI. CDR3 nucleotides: TGTGCCAGCAGGATGAACTCCTACGAGCAGTACTTC. As protein: CASRMNSYEQYF.

This clonotype appeared many times. The CDR3 DNA reads TGTGCCAGTAGTATCCTTTGGGGGGGACAGGGGACCGGCAATCAGCCCCAGCATTTT. Its protein is CASSILWGGQGTGNQPQHF. The chain links TRBV19 to TRBJ1-5; TRBD1 matches at 10 bases. The germline gives CDR1 LNHDA, CDR2 SQIVND (reference sequence). This CDR3 spans 19 amino acids. V lost 3 bases to trimming and J lost 2 bases; unmatched junction nucleotides: 13.

There are many counts of this clonotype. V usage is TRBV28 and J usage is TRBJ1-5; D call uncertain. CDR1 MDHEN and CDR2 SYDVKM come from the germline V gene. The CDR3 has 15 residues. Deletions cut 4 bases from V and 2 bases from J, with 12 bases between. The CDR3 nucleotides are TGTGCCAGCAGTTATAAACGGTGGGGCAATCAGCCCCAGCATTTT. Translation gives CASSYKRWGNQPQHF.

In this sample, this clonotype turned up many times. V usage is TRBV6-1 and J usage is TRBJ2-7; D remains unclear. Germline assignment: CDR1 MNHNS and CDR2 SASEGT. This CDR3 contains 12 residues. V was trimmed by 2 bases and J by 3 bases, leaving 5 bases between them. CDR3 region: CASSEFIYEQYF. The CDR3 bases are TGTGCCAGCAGTGAATTTATCTACGAGCAGTACTTC.

This clonotype was counted at least ten times. This rearrangement joins TRBV9 to TRBJ2-7, with D unclear. CDR1 and CDR2 (germline): SGDLS, YYNGEE. Between the trimmed V and J ends, which lost 0 bases and 3 bases, there was a span of 7 bases. The CDR3 has 13 residues. In nucleotides, the CDR3 is TGTGCCAGCAGCGTAGAGGCAGACTACGAGCAGTACTTC. Translation gives CASSVEADYEQYF.

This clonotype was counted between two and nine times. V is TRBV4-2 and J is TRBJ1-3; 9 bases line up with TRBD1. Germline V CDR1 and CDR2: LGHNA, YNFKEQ. Trimming cost V 4 bases and J 2 bases; bases outside gene matches: 6. The CDR3 is made up of 16 amino acids. CDR3 region: CASSLEQGAAGNTIYF. CDR3 DNA sequence: TGTGCCAGCAGCCTAGAACAGGGGGCGGCTGGAAACACCATATATTTT.

This clonotype was observed a few times. The chain links TRBV12-3 or TRBV12-4 to TRBJ2-7; D might be TRBD2 (6 bases). V was trimmed by 6 bases and J by 2 bases, leaving 17 bases between them. CDR3 length equals 15 residues. CDR3 sequence reads: CASSRAGGVAYEQYF. CDR3 coding DNA: TGTGCCAGCAGCCGGGCTGGAGGGGTGGCCTACGAGCAGTACTTC.

This clonotype was counted at least ten times. This chain uses TRBV28 with TRBJ2-2; the match to TRBD2 covers 9 bases. From germline, CDR1 is MDHEN and CDR2 SYDVKM. The length of the CDR3 is 15 residues. V gave up 5 bases and J gave up 5 bases; unmatched junction bases: 6. The CDR3 loop reads CASSASGGRTGELFF. The CDR3 region has the DNA TGTGCCAGCAGTGCGAGCGGGGGGCGAACCGGGGAGCTGTTTTTT.

The rearrangement joins TRBV6-5 to TRBJ2-5, with 12 bases fitting TRBD2. The CDR3 runs to 16 residues. V lost 4 bases and J lost 2; bases outside the gene matches: 5. Germline-derived CDR1 and CDR2 are MNHEY and SVGAGI. CDR3 amino acids: CASSSATSGSQETQYF. CDR3 DNA: TGTGCCAGCAGTTCGGCGACTAGCGGGAGTCAAGAGACCCAGTACTTC.